This TCR beta chain originates from a study of cytotoxic CD8 clonotypes in ibrutinib-treated CLL. Overall study context: Of a cohort that held around 10 relapsed/refractory and some 14 treatment-naive patients, under 18 were IGHV unmutated. Patients gave response samples after a median about eleven months of treatment, range 6 to 36. On average, almost 95,000 productive rearrangements and approximately 250,000 productive templates per sample.

The ends were cut back, 0 bases at V and 4 bases at J, with 7 bases in the middle. Germline CDR1 is MGHRA and CDR2 is YSYEKL. This CDR3 is built from 13 residues. This table comes from immunoSEQ multiplex PCR, and its TCRdb copy is limited to in-frame clones, with some not included. The sample carries some 40,000 clones, around 63% recorded once. In its sample, this clone was seen a few times. The sample holds other DNA sequences that translate to the same CDR3. This specimen was PBMCs, taken at disease progression, from a patient treated with ibrutinib. The sequence derives from a human donor with chronic lymphocytic leukemia. The chain has TRBV4-1 and TRBJ2-7; D remains ambiguous. The CDR3 spells CASSQDRGYEQYF. As DNA, the CDR3 is TGCGCCAGCAGCCAAGATCGCGGTTACGAGCAGTACTTC.